This section outlines one T cell receptor (beta chain) sequence together with its context. The antigen is unknown. The data originate from a study of OX40 agonist ivuxolimab in advanced cancers. For the study at large: As their treatment, patients were administered ivuxolimab, an agonistic anti-OX40 (CD134) antibody. Whole-study results and caveats: There was clonal expansion of CD4+ and CD8+ blood T cells by week 6 at 0.1 to 3.0 mg/kg. Some patients who did not respond also had low normalized T-cell clonal expansion.

On cycle 4 day 1 and cycle 7 day 1, as well as at baseline, blood was sampled. Germline V gene data show CDR1 as SGHNT and CDR2 as YYREEE (reference sequence). The CDR3 is 13 residues long. With V trimmed by 10 bases and J by 5 bases, 6 bases remained unmatched. Some clones are missing from TCRdb's copy, which holds only in-frame ones; the method was immunoSEQ multiplex PCR. The sample has roughly 80,000 clones, approximately 91% seen once. This receptor was obtained from an adult with an advanced solid tumor such as melanoma, head and neck, liver or kidney cancer. This chain links TRBV5-4 with TRBJ2-7; 13 bases agree with TRBD2. This material consisted of CD4+ or CD8+ T cells sorted from blood, taken in a trial of the OX40 agonist ivuxolimab. CDR3 DNA: TGTGCCGGGGGGACTAGCGGGATCGACGAGCAGTACTTC. Its translation: CAGGTSGIDEQYF.